Below are 27 T cell receptor beta chains sequenced from a single sample in a study of blood T cell repertoires in COVID-19. TCRdb keeps only in-frame clones here, not all; method: immunoSEQ multiplex PCR. This table holds about 140,000 clones, 86% found once. Specimen: peripheral blood. These receptors all stem from a woman aged 60-70 years with acute or convalescent COVID-19.

This clone was observed a single time. This chain connects TRBV3-1 (or the pseudogene TRBV3-2) to TRBJ2-5; D call uncertain. Trimming stripped 1 base from V and 5 bases from J, with 11 bases between. The V gene's germline CDR1 is LGHDT and CDR2 YNNKEL (reference sequence). The CDR3 is made up of 14 amino acids. The CDR3 is CASSQGPGRETQYF. The CDR3 DNA reads TGTGCCAGCAGCCAAGGTCCGGGTAGGGAGACCCAGTACTTC.

This chain's CDR3 is CASKGLAADEQFF. The CDR3, as DNA: TGTGCCAGCAAGGGTTTAGCGGCCGATGAGCAGTTCTTC. The rearrangement links TRBV2 to TRBJ2-1; D is possibly TRBD2 (6 bases). V shed 7 bases and J shed 8 bases, with 15 bases lying between them. The CDR3 extends over 13 amino acids. CDR1 is SNHLY, CDR2 FYNNEI, per germline.

The chain couples TRBV6-5 to TRBJ1-5, with D perhaps TRBD1 (6 bases). This CDR3 region has 15 residues. Germline-derived CDR1 and CDR2 are MNHEY and SVGAGI. The V end lost 7 bases, the J end lost 2 bases, and 15 bases lay between the germline ends. The CDR3 region is CASTLQGGGNQPQHF. The CDR3 DNA follows: TGTGCCAGCACCTTACAGGGCGGAGGCAATCAGCCCCAGCATTTT.

The chain recombines TRBV27 with TRBJ2-7; D is perhaps TRBD1 (6 bases). Germline V lookup: CDR1 MNHEY, CDR2 SMNVEV (reference sequence). Trimming removed 2 bases from V and 2 bases from J, with 10 bases in between. CDR3 size: 14 residues. As DNA, the CDR3 is TGTGCCAGCAGTTTAGCCAGGGGAACCTACGAGCAGTACTTC. It yields the protein CASSLARGTYEQYF.

The V and J genes are TRBV11-3 and TRBJ2-1; 8 nucleotides agree with TRBD1. J gave up 8 bases and V 5 bases, and 5 bases lay outside the gene matches. The CDR3 is 13 amino acids. Germline CDR1 is SGHNT and CDR2 is YENEEA. The CDR3 DNA follows: TGTGCCAGCAGCCCAGGACAGGGCGATGAGCAGTTCTTC. This codes for CASSPGQGDEQFF.

This chain uses TRBV6-1 with TRBJ2-5, with 7 bases fitting TRBD1. V trimming: 3 bases; J trimming: 5 bases; junction bases outside the gene matches: 9. The CDR3 is 15 residues long. Germline values: CDR1 MNHNS, CDR2 SASEGT. CDR3 sequence reads: CASSDSGRGIETQYF. The CDR3 DNA reads TGTGCCAGCAGTGATAGTGGCAGGGGGATTGAGACCCAGTACTTC.

This clone has a handful of counts. The rearrangement uses TRBV14 and TRBJ2-6, with D tentatively TRBD1 (6 bases). Germline V gene data show CDR1 as SGHDN and CDR2 as FVKESK. The CDR3 is made up of 19 amino acids. With 0 bases removed from V and 0 bases from J, the gap between germline ends came to 15 bases. This CDR3 is CASSQERGFGVSGANVLTF. The DNA of the CDR3 is TGTGCCAGCAGCCAAGAGAGGGGGTTTGGGGTCTCTGGGGCCAACGTCCTGACTTTC.

The chain combines TRBV7-9 with TRBJ1-1; D gene unclear. The CDR3 has 14 amino acids. V lost 2 bases and J lost 2, with 9 bases in between. Germline V gene sequence: CDR1 SEHNR, CDR2 FQNEAQ (reference sequence). In DNA, the CDR3 is TGTGCCAGCAGCTTATTTGGCATAAACACTGAAGCTTTCTTT. It codes for CASSLFGINTEAFF.

This rearrangement joins TRBV6-5 to TRBJ2-7; 8 positions agree with TRBD1. The length of the CDR3 is 15 residues. V lost 5 bases to trimming and J lost 1 base; unmatched junction nucleotides: 7. Germline values: CDR1 MNHEY, CDR2 SVGAGI. CDR3 coding DNA: TGTGCCAGCAGTCCTTCCGGGACAGGATCCTACGAGCAGTACTTC. This gives the protein CASSPSGTGSYEQYF.

The rearrangement uses TRBV4-3 and TRBJ2-5, with TRBD2 identical over 12 bases. CDR1 and CDR2 from the germline V gene are LGHNA and YSLEER. Unmatched junction bases numbered 7, after V lost 2 bases and J lost 6 bases. The CDR3 covers 16 residues. In DNA form, the CDR3 reads TGCGCCAGCAGCCAATCCCTAGCGGGGGGGCCGCAGACCCAGTACTTC. It specifies CASSQSLAGGPQTQYF.

The chain employs TRBV7-6 and TRBJ2-1; a weak D match, TRBD2 (6 bases). V lost 2 bases, J lost 0 bases, and 20 bases lay in between. Germline CDR1 and CDR2: SGHVS and FNYEAQ. The CDR3 spans 19 residues. The CDR3 nucleotides are TGTGCCAGCAGCTTACGCGGGGTAAATAAACCTTTCTCCTACAATGAGCAGTTCTTC. It yields the protein CASSLRGVNKPFSYNEQFF. Complete variable domain (other parts from reference TRBV7-6 and TRBJ2-1): GAGVSQSPRYKVTKRGQDVALRCDPISGHVSLYWYRQALGQGPEFLTYFNYEAQQDKSGLPNDRFSAERPEGSISTLTIQRTEQRDSAMYRCASSLRGVNKPFSYNEQFFGPGTRLTVL.

V usage is TRBV28 and J usage is TRBJ2-7; the match to TRBD1 covers 8 bases. CDR1 and CDR2 from the germline V gene are MDHEN and SYDVKM. V shed 7 bases, J shed 1 base, and the junction held 9 bases outside the gene matches. The CDR3 spans 15 residues. In DNA, the CDR3 is TGTGCCAGCAATTCCCCCGGACAGGGATCCTACGAGCAGTACTTC. Amino acids: CASNSPGQGSYEQYF.

The rearrangement joins TRBV5-6 to TRBJ2-1; 10 bases align to TRBD2. This CDR3 has 19 residues. V shed 4 bases, J shed 0 bases, and the junction held 13 bases outside the gene matches. Germline CDR1 reads SGHDT; CDR2 reads YYEEEE. For the CDR3, the DNA is TGTGCCAGCAGCCCGAAGGGGCTAGCGGGGGCCTTCTCCTACAATGAGCAGTTCTTC. Amino acids: CASSPKGLAGAFSYNEQFF.

The chain is built from TRBV5-6 and TRBJ1-2; TRBD1 aligns across 8 bases. Germline V lookup: CDR1 SGHDT, CDR2 YYEEEE. With V trimmed by 0 bases and J by 6 bases, 13 bases remained unmatched. The CDR3 covers 17 residues. The CDR3 nucleotides read TGTGCCAGCAGCTTGGGGGACAGGATAACCAGGGTGAATGGCTACACCTTC. It encodes CASSLGDRITRVNGYTF.

The chain joins TRBV27 to TRBJ1-2; 8 bases agree with TRBD1. Germline values: CDR1 MNHEY, CDR2 SMNVEV (reference sequence). This CDR3 comprises 15 residues. V dropped 6 bases and J dropped 6; count of bases not matched to a gene: 12. The CDR3 spells CASRTSGAGGDGYTF. CDR3 in DNA: TGTGCCAGCAGAACCTCGGGGGCAGGGGGCGATGGCTACACCTTC.

This clone has only one observation. V is TRBV6-2 or TRBV6-3 and J is TRBJ1-6; 9 bases are shared with TRBD1. The CDR3 is made up of 14 amino acids. V was clipped by 5 bases and J by 10 bases; unmatched bases: 6. CDR1 is MNHEY and CDR2 is SVGEGT in the germline V gene. The CDR3 nucleotides are TGTGCCAGCAGTGGGGGACAGGGTGAATCACCCCTCCACTTT. Amino acids: CASSGGQGESPLHF.

The chain recombines TRBV4-1 with TRBJ1-3, with unresolved D. The V gene lost 0 bases and the J gene lost 4 bases, with 4 bases spanning the gap. This CDR3 has 13 residues. Germline loops: CDR1 MGHRA, CDR2 YSYEKL. CDR3 nucleotide sequence: TGCGCCAGCAGCCAAGAATTAGGAAACACCATATATTTT. Amino acid sequence: CASSQELGNTIYF.

The chain recombines TRBV7-2 with TRBJ2-7; 7 bases are a match to TRBD2. The length of the CDR3 is 14 residues. The V gene end was trimmed by 7 bases and the J gene end by 1 base; junction bases not matched to a gene: 7. Germline V gene sequence: CDR1 SGHTA, CDR2 FQGNSA. The CDR3 protein is CASTPSGGSYEQYF. CDR3 nucleotide sequence: TGTGCCAGCACCCCCTCCGGGGGGTCCTACGAGCAGTACTTC.

V and J are TRBV5-1 and TRBJ2-7; 10 bases line up with TRBD2. Germline CDR1 reads SGHRS; CDR2 reads YFSETQ. V lost 0 bases, J lost 0 bases, and 9 bases stayed unmatched. The CDR3 totals 18 residues. The CDR3 region is CASSLGLAGLKISYEQYF. CDR3 in DNA: TGCGCCAGCAGCTTGGGACTAGCGGGCCTTAAAATCTCCTACGAGCAGTACTTC.

In its sample, this clone was seen a few times. This sequence joins TRBV6-5 and TRBJ2-3, with D possibly being TRBD2 (6 bases). V lost 2 bases and J 5 bases, leaving 11 bases between the germline ends. Germline-derived CDR1 and CDR2 are MNHEY and SVGAGI. The CDR3 totals 14 residues. In DNA, the CDR3 is TGTGCCAGCAGTTACGGGTGGGGGGAAGATACGCAGTATTTT. This translates into CASSYGWGEDTQYF.

About this clone: Other DNA sequences from this sample encode an identical CDR3 as well. V and J are TRBV7-3 and TRBJ2-1; 9 nucleotides line up with TRBD1. The CDR3 sequence is 15 residues long. Trimming removed 0 bases from V and 5 bases from J; junction bases left unmatched: 2. Germline V gives CDR1 SGHTA, CDR2 FQGTGA. The CDR3 reads CASSLTGTGNNEQFF. The CDR3 DNA reads TGTGCCAGCAGCTTAACCGGGACAGGGAACAATGAGCAGTTCTTC. Full variable domain (remainder filled in from reference TRBV7-3 and TRBJ2-1): GAGVSQTPSNKVTEKGKYVELRCDPISGHTALYWYRQSLGQGPEFLIYFQGTGAADDSGLPNDRFFAVRPEGSVSTLKIQRTERGDSAVYLCASSLTGTGNNEQFFGPGTRLTVL.

V gene TRBV5-4 combines with J gene TRBJ2-2; a possible D gene is TRBD1 (6 bases). Germline V gene data show CDR1 as SGHNT and CDR2 as YYREEE (reference sequence). This CDR3 is built from 14 residues. Trimming removed 0 bases from V and 3 bases from J, with 6 bases in between. In DNA, the CDR3 is TGTGCCAGCAGCTTGGACAGGGACACCGGGGAGCTGTTTTTT. This encodes CASSLDRDTGELFF.

As regards this clone: The sample holds other DNA sequences that translate to the same CDR3. The CDR3 sequence is CASSQDRNQPQHF. The CDR3 nucleotides read TGCGCCAGCAGCCAAGACAGGAATCAGCCCCAGCATTTT. The chain couples TRBV4-1 to TRBJ1-5; D not certain. The CDR3 spans 13 residues. Germline assignment: CDR1 MGHRA and CDR2 YSYEKL. The V end was cut by 0 bases, the J end by 4 bases, with 4 bases between.

The genes are TRBV9 and TRBJ1-2; D is possibly TRBD1 (6 bases). The CDR3 has 15 residues. Germline V lookup: CDR1 SGDLS, CDR2 YYNGEE. With 2 bases removed from V and 0 bases from J, the gap between germline ends came to 11 bases. DNA of the CDR3: TGTGCCAGCAGCGTCTCGGGACACCCTAACTATGGCTACACCTTC. It yields the protein CASSVSGHPNYGYTF.

This chain joins TRBV14 and TRBJ2-1; 12 nucleotides line up with TRBD2. V lost 1 base and J lost 5; bases outside the gene matches: 9. The CDR3 loop spans 18 amino acids. Germline loops: CDR1 SGHDN, CDR2 FVKESK. The CDR3 region is CASSQGTSGGILDNEQFF. CDR3 DNA: TGTGCCAGCAGCCAAGGCACTAGCGGGGGGATTCTAGACAATGAGCAGTTCTTC.

The sample holds a few counts of this clone. The chain couples TRBV30 to TRBJ1-6; D remains unclear. Trimming shortened V by 0 bases and J by 7 bases, and 13 bases separated the two germline ends. The CDR3 sequence is 15 residues long. Germline V gives CDR1 GTSNPN, CDR2 SVGIG (reference sequence). This CDR3 reads CAWSVRAGLNSPLHF. As DNA, the CDR3 is TGTGCCTGGAGTGTACGGGCGGGCCTAAATTCACCCCTCCACTTT. Together with reference TRBV30 and TRBJ1-6, the CDR3 gives the full variable domain: SQTIHQWPATLVQPVGSPLSLECTVEGTSNPNLYWYRQAAGRGLQLLFYSVGIGQISSEVPQNLSASRPQDRQFILSSKKLLLSDSGFYLCAWSVRAGLNSPLHFGNGTRLTVT.

The chain employs TRBV11-3 and TRBJ2-3; weak D call: TRBD1 (6 bases). Germline V lookup: CDR1 SGHNT, CDR2 YENEEA. The germline V and J ends were trimmed by 5 bases and 2 bases, with 11 bases remaining between them. This CDR3 is built from 14 residues. The CDR3 DNA reads TGTGCCAGCAGCCCTGGACAGCCCACAGATACGCAGTATTTT. Its translation is CASSPGQPTDTQYF.